The 30 T cell receptor beta chains listed next were all sequenced from one sample in a study of Graves' ophthalmopathy and Graves' hyperthyroidism. The TCR beta CDR3 regions underwent amplification from RNA transcripts. HTBI primers were used in a first-round RT-PCR, which preceded a second-round multiplex PCR. MiXCR, run by TCRdb on the multiplex PCR reads, gives a single entry per CDR3 protein. The repertoire has about half a million distinct CDR3 sequences, about 15% of them found once; the top ten carry 9.5% to 10%. The sequenced material came from blood. These receptors were taken from a young woman with Graves' ophthalmopathy.

This clonotype has more than one count but fewer than ten. The rearrangement links TRBV7-9 to TRBJ1-1, with a weak D call TRBD1 (5 bases). The germline CDR1 and CDR2 sequences are SEHNR and FQNEAQ (reference sequence). V lost 5 bases, J lost 1 base, and 11 bases lay in between. This CDR3 is 14 amino acids long. The CDR3 sequence: CASSILGENTEAFF. CDR3 nucleotide sequence: TGTGCCAGCAGCATATTGGGGGAGAACACTGAAGCTTTCTTT.

At least ten counts were recorded for this clonotype. This chain links TRBV7-9 with TRBJ2-5, with 9 positions matching TRBD2. V shed 5 bases, J shed 5 bases, and the junction held 6 bases outside the gene matches. The CDR3 runs 14 residues. Germline V lookup: CDR1 SEHNR, CDR2 FQNEAQ (reference sequence). CDR3 nucleotides: TGTGCCAGCAGCCAGACCGGACTAGCGGAGACCCAGTACTTC. This gives the protein CASSQTGLAETQYF.

This clonotype was seen many times. The junction departs from the called germline gene at one end, perhaps through a read error. The chain carries TRBV11-3 and TRBJ1-1; D perhaps matches TRBD1 (5 bases). The germline gives CDR1 SGHNT, CDR2 YENEEA. The CDR3 sequence is 16 residues long. The CDR3 sequence is CASRLGTHSSDTEAFF. DNA of the CDR3: TGTGCCAGCAGGTTAGGGACTCACTCGTCGGACACTGAAGCTTTCTTT.

This clonotype was counted at least ten times. In nucleotides, the CDR3 is TGTGCCAGCAGCTTAGTGAGGTCTGAAGCTTTCTTT. As protein: CASSLVRSEAFF. The chain has TRBV11-2 and TRBJ1-1; D remains unclear. In germline, CDR1 is SGHAT, CDR2 FQNNGV. Trimming removed 1 base from V and 6 bases from J, with 6 bases in between. The CDR3 contains 12 residues.

This clonotype came up many times. J is TRBJ1-2 and V is TRBV11-2, with 7 bases matching TRBD1. Germline CDR1 SGHAT, CDR2 FQNNGV. The CDR3 totals 16 residues. The junction had 13 bases not matched to a gene; V was cut back by 5 bases and J by 4 bases. CDR3 residues: CASSRLGGAGIYGYTF. The CDR3 DNA reads as TGTGCCAGCAGCAGACTAGGGGGCGCAGGGATCTATGGCTACACCTTC.

This clonotype was seen at least ten times. The J gene is TRBJ2-7, the V gene TRBV27, with 8 bases that match TRBD1. Unmatched junction bases numbered 6, after V lost 5 bases and J lost 3 bases. Germline V lookup: CDR1 MNHEY, CDR2 SMNVEV (reference sequence). This CDR3 is built from 14 residues. The chain's CDR3 is CASSDLGQGYEQYF. CDR3 sequence (DNA): TGTGCCAGCAGTGATCTCGGACAGGGCTACGAGCAGTACTTC.

This clonotype was picked up many times. This chain links TRBV29-1 with TRBJ2-7; perhaps TRBD2 as D (5 bases). V was pared by 2 bases and J by 3 bases, with 11 bases between. There are 13 residues in the CDR3. CDR1 SQVTM and CDR2 ANQGSEA come from the germline V gene. CDR3 in amino acids: CSVELGRGYEQYF. Here the CDR3 DNA reads TGCAGCGTTGAACTAGGACGGGGCTACGAGCAGTACTTC.

At least ten counts were recorded for this clonotype. The V call is TRBV11-3, the J call TRBJ2-5, with D possibly being TRBD2 (5 bases). Between the trimmed V and J ends, which lost 5 bases and 3 bases, there was a span of 10 bases. The CDR3 is 13 residues long. CDR1 is SGHNT and CDR2 is YENEEA in the germline V gene. CDR3 protein: CASSLGMKETQYF. The CDR3 nucleotides are TGTGCCAGCAGCCTCGGGATGAAAGAGACCCAGTACTTC.

This clonotype showed up just a few times. V gene TRBV7-8 combines with J gene TRBJ2-7; 9 nucleotides align to TRBD2. This CDR3 is 15 amino acids long. Trimming removed 4 bases from V and 6 bases from J; junction bases left unmatched: 10. Germline assignment: CDR1 SGHVS and CDR2 FQNEAQ. Written as DNA, the CDR3 is TGTGCCAGCAGCTCGGGGGGTAGCGGGAGACGCGAGCAGTACTTC. It codes for CASSSGGSGRREQYF.

The J gene is TRBJ2-7, the V gene TRBV6-1; maybe TRBD1 (5 bases). Germline V CDR1 and CDR2: MNHNS, SASEGT. The CDR3 has 13 amino acids. V was clipped by 1 base and J by 12 bases, with 16 bases between them. The CDR3 region is CASSEESHAGLYF. In nucleotides, the CDR3 is TGTGCCAGCAGTGAAGAGAGCCACGCAGGGTTGTACTTC.

This clonotype was counted at least ten times. The chain is built from TRBV28 and TRBJ2-5; TRBD1 matches at 10 bases. Germline assignment: CDR1 MDHEN and CDR2 SYDVKM. The CDR3 has 16 amino acids. The V gene end was trimmed by 2 bases and the J gene end by 0 bases; junction bases not matched to a gene: 3. CDR3 DNA: TGTGCCAGCAGTTTACTAGGACAGGGGGACCAAGAGACCCAGTACTTC. Residues: CASSLLGQGDQETQYF.

This clonotype has just a few counts. The genes are TRBV7-8 and TRBJ1-5; TRBD1 might be the D (5 bases). V lost 5 bases, J lost 1 base, and 15 bases lay in between. Germline V gives CDR1 SGHVS, CDR2 FQNEAQ. The CDR3 is made up of 16 amino acids. CDR3 sequence (DNA): TGTGCCAGCAGCCAGGAGGACATCCTGAGCAATCAGCCCCAGCATTTT. This codes for CASSQEDILSNQPQHF.

This clonotype was observed a handful of times. The chain carries TRBV12-3 or TRBV12-4 and TRBJ1-5; TRBD1 might be the D (5 bases). Trimming removed 3 bases at V and 7 bases at J, with 13 bases between. This CDR3 spans 14 amino acids. CDR3 DNA: TGTGCCAGCAGTTTCTCGTGGGGGAGACAGCCCCAGCATTTT. This sequence encodes CASSFSWGRQPQHF.

This clonotype has at least ten counts. The chain combines TRBV28 with TRBJ1-1; no clear D gene. V was cut by 1 base and J by 3 bases, with 3 bases left in between. The CDR3 consists of 12 residues. Per the germline V gene, CDR1 is MDHEN and CDR2 is SYDVKM. The CDR3 here is CASSLLDTEAFF. The CDR3 coding sequence is TGTGCCAGCAGTTTATTGGACACTGAAGCTTTCTTT.

At least ten counts were recorded for this clonotype. The V gene is TRBV20-1, the J gene TRBJ1-5; D possibly corresponds to TRBD1 (5 bases). Germline V lookup: CDR1 DFQATT, CDR2 SNEGSKA (reference sequence). V was pared by 6 bases and J by 3 bases, with 12 bases between. This CDR3 spans 13 amino acids. CDR3 protein: CSASDRINQPQHF. The CDR3 region has the DNA TGCAGTGCCTCCGACAGAATCAATCAGCCCCAGCATTTT.

V and J are TRBV2 and TRBJ2-5; D possibly corresponds to TRBD2 (6 bases). This CDR3 has 15 residues. V shed 2 bases and J shed 2 bases, with 12 bases lying between them. CDR1 and CDR2 from the germline V gene are SNHLY and FYNNEI. CDR3 loop: CASSERLRGQETQYF. CDR3 nucleotide sequence: TGTGCCAGCAGTGAAAGGTTGCGGGGACAAGAGACCCAGTACTTC.

This clonotype was seen many times. This chain links TRBV20-1 with TRBJ2-7; TRBD2 matches at 8 bases. V shed 5 bases and J 2 bases; nucleotides not matched to a gene: 2. The CDR3 contains 12 residues. CDR1 is DFQATT, CDR2 SNEGSKA, per germline (reference sequence). The CDR3 reads CSAGLATYEQYF. Here the CDR3 DNA reads TGCAGTGCTGGACTAGCAACCTACGAGCAGTACTTC.

This clonotype was picked up one time. V usage is TRBV6-5 and J usage is TRBJ1-2; D is uncertain. The CDR3 consists of 14 residues. The V gene lost 2 bases and the J gene lost 2 bases, with 9 bases spanning the gap. Germline V gene lookup returns CDR1 MNHEY and CDR2 SVGAGI. As DNA, the CDR3 is TGTGCCAGCAGTTACGCGGACGGAAACTATGGCTACACCTTC. This encodes CASSYADGNYGYTF.

This clonotype was observed many times. The rearrangement uses TRBV28 and TRBJ1-3, with D unclear. The CDR3 contains 17 residues. Trimming shortened V by 1 base and J by 0 bases, and 13 bases separated the two germline ends. Germline V lookup: CDR1 MDHEN, CDR2 SYDVKM. The CDR3 bases are TGTGCCAGCAGTTTATTCGTGGGATTAAACTCTGGAAACACCATATATTTT. Translating it yields CASSLFVGLNSGNTIYF.

This clonotype was found many times. The chain combines TRBV12-3 or TRBV12-4 with TRBJ2-5; D perhaps matches TRBD1 (5 bases). CDR3 length: 13 residues. The V and J ends lost 4 bases and 1 base respectively, with 7 bases between them. CDR3 DNA: TGTGCCAGCAGTTCACAGGTCCAAGAGACCCAGTACTTC. Its protein is CASSSQVQETQYF.

In its sample, this clonotype was seen many times. The chain uses TRBV24-1 and TRBJ1-5; D call uncertain. V was cut by 8 bases and J by 0 bases, with 7 bases left in between. Germline V gene data show CDR1 as KGHDR and CDR2 as SFDVKD. The CDR3 consists of 13 residues. The CDR3 region has the DNA TGTGCCACCAATGACGGTAGCAATCAGCCCCAGCATTTT. This translates into CATNDGSNQPQHF.

This clonotype was seen ten or more times. The rearrangement uses TRBV6-4 and TRBJ1-2; weak D call: TRBD1 (5 bases). The CDR3 totals 17 residues. Trimming left V 6 bases short and J 3 bases short, with 23 bases between. CDR1 MRHNA and CDR2 SNTAGT come from the germline V gene. The CDR3 region is CASRPTGGFGRYYGYTF. In DNA form, the CDR3 reads TGTGCCAGCAGGCCGACCGGGGGATTTGGACGGTACTATGGCTACACCTTC.

A remark on this clonotype: It is unclear where the CDR3 begins or ends on the DNA, so no DNA is shown, and the CDR3 is as TCRdb lists it. The chain employs TRBV7-9 and TRBJ1-2. From its first to its last residue, the CDR3 has 15 amino acids. CDR1 is SEHNR, CDR2 FQNEAQ, per germline (reference sequence). The CDR3 sequence is CASSLVAAGATPSVF.

This clonotype was seen ten or more times. The genes are TRBV19 and TRBJ1-2, with D possibly being TRBD1 (5 bases). In germline, CDR1 is LNHDA, CDR2 SQIVND (reference sequence). This CDR3 comprises 14 residues. Trimming took 4 bases from V and 5 from J, leaving 14 bases between them. The CDR3 DNA is TGTGCCAGTAGTAACTCAGGGCGAGGGTATGGCTACACCTTC. Its translation is CASSNSGRGYGYTF.

The gene calls are TRBV12-5 and TRBJ1-1; D gene ambiguous. The germline V gene has CDR1 LGHNT and CDR2 FRNRAP. Trimming took 5 bases from V and 0 from J, leaving 10 bases between them. There are 14 residues in the CDR3. The CDR3 region is CASGPAGMNTEAFF. CDR3 DNA sequence: TGTGCTAGTGGTCCCGCAGGAATGAACACTGAAGCTTTCTTT.

The chain combines TRBV11-2 with TRBJ2-7, with no clear D. The CDR3 spans 15 residues. V was shortened by 3 bases and J by 2 bases, with 14 bases between the two germline ends. Looked up from germline, CDR1 is SGHAT and CDR2 is FQNNGV. CDR3 protein: CASSLGRPLTYEQYF. CDR3 in DNA: TGTGCCAGCAGCTTGGGCAGACCCTTAACCTACGAGCAGTACTTC.

The sample holds many counts of this clonotype. This chain connects TRBV12-3 or TRBV12-4 to TRBJ2-5; TRBD1 matches 7 bases. This CDR3 has 15 residues. V was clipped by 4 bases and J by 5 bases; unmatched bases: 10. The CDR3: CASSSNPTGTETQYF. CDR3 nucleotides: TGTGCCAGCAGTTCCAACCCGACAGGGACCGAGACCCAGTACTTC.

The V and J genes are TRBV20-1 and TRBJ2-7; TRBD2 is a possible D gene (6 bases). Germline CDR1 and CDR2: DFQATT and SNEGSKA (reference sequence). V shed 0 bases and J shed 2 bases, with 20 bases lying between them. The CDR3 is 17 residues long. The CDR3: CSARDSFASARPYEQYF. DNA for the CDR3: TGCAGTGCTAGAGATTCTTTCGCTAGCGCGCGCCCCTACGAGCAGTACTTC.

There are many counts of this clonotype. This rearrangement joins TRBV6-1 to TRBJ1-1; 7 bases are a match to TRBD1. The CDR3 extends over 17 amino acids. Trimming at V came to 7 bases and at J to 0 bases, leaving 14 bases not matched to a gene. CDR1 and CDR2 (germline): MNHNS, SASEGT. In nucleotides, the CDR3 is TGTGCCAGCATAGGCCCTCCGGACAGGAGCATGAACACTGAAGCTTTCTTT. It is translated as CASIGPPDRSMNTEAFF.

This clonotype showed up many times. The rearrangement uses TRBV28 and TRBJ1-1, with D hard to call. The CDR3 spans 13 residues. The germline CDR1 and CDR2 sequences are MDHEN and SYDVKM. Trimming removed 5 bases from V and 4 bases from J, with 11 bases in between. The CDR3 coding sequence is TGTGCCAGCAGTCCCGTCGATAGCACTGAAGCTTTCTTT. This translates into CASSPVDSTEAFF.